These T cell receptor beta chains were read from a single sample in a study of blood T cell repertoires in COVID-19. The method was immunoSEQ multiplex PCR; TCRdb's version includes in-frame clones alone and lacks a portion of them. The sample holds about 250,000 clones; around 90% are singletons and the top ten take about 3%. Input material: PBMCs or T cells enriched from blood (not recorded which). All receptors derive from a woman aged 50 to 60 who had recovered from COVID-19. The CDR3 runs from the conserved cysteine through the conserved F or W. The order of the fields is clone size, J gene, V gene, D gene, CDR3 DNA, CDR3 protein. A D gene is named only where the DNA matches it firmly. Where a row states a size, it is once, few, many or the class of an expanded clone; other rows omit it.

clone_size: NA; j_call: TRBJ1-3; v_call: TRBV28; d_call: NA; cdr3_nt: TGTGCCAGCAGTCCGTCAGGCTCTGGAAACACCATATATTTT; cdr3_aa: CASSPSGSGNTIYF
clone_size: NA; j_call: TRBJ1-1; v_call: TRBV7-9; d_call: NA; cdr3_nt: TGTGCCAGCAGCTTAGTTCAGGGCTCGGGCACTGAAGCTTTCTTT; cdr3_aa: CASSLVQGSGTEAFF
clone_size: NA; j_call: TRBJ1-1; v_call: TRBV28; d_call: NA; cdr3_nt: TGTGCCACAACGGGGACTCGGCCTCCTGAAGCTTTCTTT; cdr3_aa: CATTGTRPPEAFF
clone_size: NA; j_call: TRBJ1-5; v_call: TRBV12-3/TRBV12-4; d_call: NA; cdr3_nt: TGTGCCAGCAGCTACAGGGAAAATCAGCCCCAGCATTTT; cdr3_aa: CASSYRENQPQHF
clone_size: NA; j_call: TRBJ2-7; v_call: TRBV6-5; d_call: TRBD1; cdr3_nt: TGTGCCAGCAGTTCATACAGGGGGGTCTCCTACGAGCAGTACTTC; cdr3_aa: CASSSYRGVSYEQYF
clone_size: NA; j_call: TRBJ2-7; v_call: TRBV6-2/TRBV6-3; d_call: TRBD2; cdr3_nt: TGTGCCAGCAGTTACGGGACTAGCGGGAGCCACGAGCAGTACTTC; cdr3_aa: CASSYGTSGSHEQYF
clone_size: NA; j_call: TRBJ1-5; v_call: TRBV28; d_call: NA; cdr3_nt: TGTGCCAGCACTCCCGGGGGGGCGCATAGGTCCCAGCATTTT; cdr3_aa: CASTPGGAHRSQHF
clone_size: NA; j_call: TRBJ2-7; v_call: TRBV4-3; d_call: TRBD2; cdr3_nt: TGCGCCAGCAGCCGGGGACTAGCGGGAACCTACGAGCAGTACTTC; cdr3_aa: CASSRGLAGTYEQYF
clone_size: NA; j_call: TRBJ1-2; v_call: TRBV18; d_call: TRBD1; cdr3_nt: TGTGCCAGCTCACTAATCACAGGGGCAAACTATGGCTACACCTTC; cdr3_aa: CASSLITGANYGYTF
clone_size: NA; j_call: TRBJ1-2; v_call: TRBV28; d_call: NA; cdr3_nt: TGTGCCAGCAGTCACAATTATGGCTACACCTTC; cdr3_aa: CASSHNYGYTF
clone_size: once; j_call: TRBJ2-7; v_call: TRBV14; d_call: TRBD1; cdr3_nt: TGTGCCAGCAGCCCCGGGACAGCTCGACCCTACGAGCAGTACTTC; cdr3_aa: CASSPGTARPYEQYF
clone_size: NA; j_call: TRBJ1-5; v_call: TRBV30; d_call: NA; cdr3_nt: TGTGCCTGGAGTGCGACTACCGGTCAGCCCCAGCATTTT; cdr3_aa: CAWSATTGQPQHF
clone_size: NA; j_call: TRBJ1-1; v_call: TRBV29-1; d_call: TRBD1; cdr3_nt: TGCAGCGTTGAAGACATGGACAGGGGGCTAGGCACTGAAGCTTTCTTT; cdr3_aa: CSVEDMDRGLGTEAFF
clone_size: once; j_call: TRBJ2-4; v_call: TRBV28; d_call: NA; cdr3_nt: TGTGCCAGCAGCCTACCGACAGGTTTTATGGCCAAAAACATTCAGTACTTC; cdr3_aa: CASSLPTGFMAKNIQYF